A selection of T cell receptor beta chains follows, all from one sample in a study of OX40 agonist ivuxolimab in advanced cancers. Sequencing was performed with immunoSEQ multiplex PCR; in TCRdb, only in-frame clones are kept and a portion is missing. The top ten hold 2.4% of the sample, which has about 53,000 clones, 75% to 80% seen once. The starting material was CD4+ or CD8+ T cells sorted from blood, obtained in a trial of the OX40 agonist ivuxolimab. The receptors shown here come from an adult with an advanced solid tumor such as melanoma, head and neck, liver or kidney cancer. Each CDR3 is given with its conserved first and last residue. The D gene is left open where the match is weak. For some rows the clone size is stated as once, few or many, or as a class when expanded; others skip it.

>TRBV5-1|few|TRBJ2-6|TRBD1
CASSWPGQGALSGANVLTF
TGCGCCAGCAGCTGGCCGGGACAGGGGGCTCTCTCTGGGGCCAACGTCCTGACTTTC
>TRBV30|once|TRBJ1-2|TRBD1
CAWGGQRNGYTF
TGTGCCTGGGGGGGACAGAGAAATGGCTACACCTTC
>TRBV6-5|NA|TRBJ2-7|NA
CASSPRAYYEQYF
TGTGCCAGCAGCCCCAGGGCCTACTACGAGCAGTACTTC
>TRBV28|few|TRBJ2-7|NA
CASLRAGSLNEQYF
TGTGCCAGCCTCCGGGCCGGGAGCTTAAACGAGCAGTACTTC
>TRBV28|NA|TRBJ2-3|NA
CASSFTGLDTQYF
TGTGCCAGCAGTTTTACAGGGTTAGATACGCAGTATTTT
>TRBV11-2|NA|TRBJ2-7|NA
CASSSPGGRYEQYF
TGTGCCAGCAGCTCCCCTGGGGGCAGGTACGAGCAGTACTTC
>TRBV13|NA|TRBJ2-1|NA
CASRRAAPRRNEQFF
TGTGCCAGCAGGAGAGCGGCCCCTCGTAGGAATGAGCAGTTCTTC
>TRBV6-5|NA|TRBJ2-7|NA
CASSPRDRYEQYF
TGTGCCAGCAGTCCCCGGGACCGCTACGAGCAGTACTTC
>TRBV7-9|NA|TRBJ1-1|TRBD1
CASSSYRGRDTEAFF
TGTGCCAGCAGCTCTTACAGGGGTCGGGACACTGAAGCTTTCTTT
>TRBV5-5|NA|TRBJ2-5|NA
CASSMGLTQETQYF
TGTGCCAGCAGCATGGGGTTGACCCAAGAGACCCAGTACTTC
>TRBV9|NA|TRBJ1-1|NA
CASSVATGNTEAFF
TGTGCCAGCAGCGTAGCTACAGGGAACACTGAAGCTTTCTTT
>TRBV25-1|NA|TRBJ2-3|TRBD2
CASMGGGSGTSTDTQYF
TGTGCCAGCATGGGGGGTGGTAGCGGGACTAGCACAGATACGCAGTATTTT
>TRBV6-1|NA|TRBJ1-2|NA
CASSDRRNYGYTF
TGTGCCAGCAGTGACCGAAGAAACTATGGCTACACCTTC
>TRBV6-5|NA|TRBJ2-2|TRBD1
CASTRQGNTGELFF
TGTGCCAGCACTCGACAGGGTAACACCGGGGAGCTGTTTTTT
>TRBV7-2|large|TRBJ2-5|TRBD1
CASSLAGTGGQETQYF
TGTGCCAGCAGCTTAGCCGGGACAGGGGGACAAGAGACCCAGTACTTC
>TRBV6-1|NA|TRBJ1-2|NA
CASTWGQPARGYTF
TGTGCCAGCACCTGGGGACAACCGGCGAGGGGCTACACCTTC
>TRBV7-2|NA|TRBJ1-5|NA
CASSLVTNNQPQHF
TGTGCCAGCAGCTTAGTGACGAACAATCAGCCCCAGCATTTT
>TRBV19|NA|TRBJ1-2|NA
CASSMTDNYGYTF
TGTGCCAGTAGTATGACAGACAACTATGGCTACACCTTC
>TRBV18|NA|TRBJ2-3|NA
CASSPGAGEGTQYF
TGTGCCAGCTCACCGGGAGCAGGGGAGGGTACGCAGTATTTT
>TRBV9|NA|TRBJ1-2|NA
CASSVLGGDYGYTF
TGTGCCAGCAGCGTTCTGGGAGGGGACTATGGCTACACCTTC
>TRBV30|few|TRBJ1-1|TRBD1
CAWSGQGRTEAFF
TGTGCCTGGAGTGGACAGGGAAGAACTGAAGCTTTCTTT
>TRBV5-1|NA|TRBJ2-2|NA
CASSLGQDGELFF
TGCGCCAGCAGCTTGGGACAGGACGGGGAGCTGTTTTTT
>TRBV28|NA|TRBJ1-6|NA
CASQPISYNSPLHF
TGTGCCAGCCAACCCATCTCCTATAATTCACCCCTCCACTTT
>TRBV10-3|NA|TRBJ2-2|TRBD2
CAIRGTSGGSGTGELFF
TGTGCCATCAGAGGGACTAGCGGGGGGTCGGGCACCGGGGAGCTGTTTTTT
>TRBV28|NA|TRBJ1-5|NA
CASSLSRGRAQPQHF
TGTGCCAGCAGTTTAAGCAGGGGACGGGCTCAGCCCCAGCATTTT
>TRBV7-3|NA|TRBJ1-1|NA
CASSPQGVNTEAFF
TGTGCCAGCAGCCCACAGGGTGTGAACACTGAAGCTTTCTTT
>TRBV5-6|NA|TRBJ1-4|NA
CASSLLRQDFNEKLFF
TGTGCCAGCAGCTTACTCCGGCAGGATTTCAATGAAAAACTGTTTTTT
>TRBV6-6|NA|TRBJ1-1|NA
CASSYPRVVMNTEAFF
TGTGCCAGCAGTTACCCGAGGGTGGTAATGAACACTGAAGCTTTCTTT
>TRBV25-1|NA|TRBJ2-1|NA
CASSESPGSSYNGQFF
TGTGCCAGCAGTGAATCTCCGGGAAGCTCCTACAATGGGCAGTTCTTC
>TRBV27|NA|TRBJ1-6|NA
CASSLRATGTSNSPLHF
TGTGCCAGCAGCCTCAGGGCGACCGGGACATCTAATTCACCCCTCCACTTT
>TRBV10-1|once|TRBJ2-1|TRBD2
CASSVRAGDNNEQFF
TGCGCCAGCAGTGTTCGAGCGGGAGATAACAATGAGCAGTTCTTC
>TRBV5-1|once|TRBJ2-1|NA
CASSLAQGRVEQFF
TGCGCCAGCAGCTTGGCTCAGGGGAGAGTGGAGCAGTTCTTC
>TRBV29-1|NA|TRBJ1-5|TRBD1
CSALSTGNQPQHF
TGCAGCGCCCTCTCGACAGGGAATCAGCCCCAGCATTTT
>TRBV4-1|NA|TRBJ1-2|NA
CASSQEWRNGYTF
TGCGCCAGCAGCCAAGAGTGGAGAAATGGCTACACCTTC
>TRBV4-3|NA|TRBJ2-5|TRBD1
CASSQGNRGQETQYF
TGCGCCAGCAGCCAGGGGAACAGGGGACAGGAGACCCAGTACTTC
>TRBV5-8|NA|TRBJ1-2|NA
CASTLSGGYGYTF
TGTGCCAGCACCCTATCTGGTGGCTATGGCTACACCTTC
>TRBV15|NA|TRBJ2-2|NA
CATSRGKRGTGELFF
TGTGCCACCAGCAGAGGAAAGAGGGGAACCGGGGAGCTGTTTTTT
>TRBV9|NA|TRBJ2-5|NA
CASSVAWGEETQYF
TGTGCCAGCAGCGTAGCCTGGGGAGAAGAGACCCAGTACTTC
>TRBV15|NA|TRBJ2-5|NA
CATSREARTDQETQYF
TGTGCCACCAGCAGAGAAGCGCGGACGGACCAAGAGACCCAGTACTTC
>TRBV14|once|TRBJ1-1|TRBD1
CASSLYRQGEAFF
TGTGCCAGCAGCCTCTACCGACAGGGAGAAGCTTTCTTT
>TRBV6-6|NA|TRBJ1-6|NA
CASSGLLSSYNSPLHF
TGTGCCAGCAGCGGACTCCTGAGCTCCTATAATTCACCCCTCCACTTT
>TRBV5-4|NA|TRBJ1-2|NA
CASSLQGRYGYTF
TGTGCCAGCAGCTTGCAGGGCAGGTATGGCTACACCTTC
>TRBV29-1|NA|TRBJ1-1|NA
CSVVKNTEAFF
TGCAGCGTTGTCAAGAACACTGAAGCTTTCTTT
>TRBV15|few|TRBJ1-1|NA
CATSRQTGKNTEAFF
TGTGCCACCAGCAGGCAAACAGGGAAGAACACTGAAGCTTTCTTT
>TRBV7-6|once|TRBJ2-5|TRBD2
CASSPRPGGSGGWTQYF
TGTGCCAGCAGCCCAAGGCCCGGGGGGTCCGGAGGTTGGACCCAGTACTTC
>TRBV7-9|NA|TRBJ2-5|TRBD1
CASSLVDRATGEKETQYF
TGTGCCAGCAGCTTAGTGGATAGGGCGACAGGGGAAAAAGAGACCCAGTACTTC
>TRBV7-2|NA|TRBJ2-2|NA
CASSPFSRTGELFF
TGTGCCAGCTCCCCCTTTTCGCGCACCGGGGAGCTGTTTTTT
>TRBV5-1|once|TRBJ2-5|NA
CASSLYWQAQETQYF
TGCGCCAGCAGCTTGTATTGGCAGGCCCAAGAGACCCAGTACTTC
>TRBV5-1|NA|TRBJ2-3|TRBD1
CASSLGGTGATDTQYF
TGCGCCAGCAGCTTGGGTGGGACAGGGGCCACAGATACGCAGTATTTT
>TRBV29-1|NA|TRBJ2-5|TRBD2
CSVAGGEWETQYF
TGCAGCGTCGCGGGGGGAGAATGGGAGACCCAGTACTTC
>TRBV6-6|NA|TRBJ2-1|NA
CASSPILDTNEQFF
TGTGCCAGCAGCCCGATACTAGACACAAATGAGCAGTTCTTC
>TRBV15|NA|TRBJ2-7|NA
CATSRDLNYEQYF
TGTGCCACCAGCCGGGACCTTAACTACGAGCAGTACTTC
>TRBV18|NA|TRBJ2-7|NA
CASSLGGPYEQYF
TGTGCCAGCTCACTCGGAGGGCCTTACGAGCAGTACTTC